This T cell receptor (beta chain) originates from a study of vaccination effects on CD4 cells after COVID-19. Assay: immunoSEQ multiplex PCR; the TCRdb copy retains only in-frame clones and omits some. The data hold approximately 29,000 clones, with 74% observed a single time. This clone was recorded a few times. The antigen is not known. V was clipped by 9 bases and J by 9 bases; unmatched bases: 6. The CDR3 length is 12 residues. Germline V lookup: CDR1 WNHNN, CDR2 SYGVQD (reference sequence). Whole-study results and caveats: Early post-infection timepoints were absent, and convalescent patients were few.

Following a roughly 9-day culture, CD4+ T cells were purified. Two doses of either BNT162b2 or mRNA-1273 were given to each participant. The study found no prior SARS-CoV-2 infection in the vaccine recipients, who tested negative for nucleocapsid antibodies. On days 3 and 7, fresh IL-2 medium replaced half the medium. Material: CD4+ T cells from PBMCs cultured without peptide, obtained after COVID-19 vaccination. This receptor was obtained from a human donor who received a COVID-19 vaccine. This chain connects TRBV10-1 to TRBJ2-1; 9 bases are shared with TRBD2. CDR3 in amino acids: CARKRGVGEQFF. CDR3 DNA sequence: TGCGCCAGGAAGCGGGGGGTGGGTGAGCAGTTCTTC.